These T cell receptor beta chains were read from a single sample in a study of CD8 T cells in ankylosing spondylitis. A single record per CDR3 protein comes from TCRdb applying MiXCR to the 5' RACE reads. The table includes about 460,000 distinct CDR3 sequences, approximately 5% detected once. Sequencing was performed on blood, either unsorted or a sorted T cell fraction (not recorded which). The receptor source for this set is a male donor with ankylosing spondylitis. Both conserved end residues are trimmed from each CDR3. A D gene is named only where the DNA matches it firmly. Expanded clones get a size class; other rows say once, few or many, or leave the size out.

d_call	v_call	clone_size	j_call	cdr3_aa
.	TRBV7-8	many	TRBJ2-2	ASSLENRGARTGELF
TRBD2	TRBV20-1	.	TRBJ2-2	SAPRGGRGGELF
TRBD1	TRBV7-3	many	TRBJ1-2	ASSLMGPGGNYGYT
TRBD1	TRBV9	many	TRBJ1-4	ASSDGQATNEKLF
.	TRBV25-1	few	TRBJ2-5	ASSRGPSQRETQY
.	TRBV10-1	many	TRBJ2-7	ASSREGQSSYEQY
.	TRBV7-9	many	TRBJ1-1	ASSLVRRNTEAF
.	TRBV5-1	.	TRBJ2-5	ASSLGDGPGETQY
.	TRBV29-1	many	TRBJ1-1	SVAQLMNTEAF
TRBD1	TRBV28	.	TRBJ2-2	ASSNTGTGDTGELF
.	TRBV21-1	many	TRBJ2-7	ASSESRWSSGRSYYEQY
.	TRBV27	many	TRBJ2-3	ASSSPLASYDTDTQY
.	TRBV5-1	many	TRBJ1-6	ASSLEGLRVMNSPLH
.	TRBV9	many	TRBJ1-1	ASSPAGYTEAF
TRBD1	TRBV20-1	many	TRBJ2-1	SAITGTGRYNEQF
.	TRBV9	many	TRBJ1-1	ASSVVAGHTEAF
.	TRBV6-1	many	TRBJ2-7	ASSERSEQY
.	TRBV20-1	.	TRBJ1-2	SAPRQINYGYT
.	TRBV9	many	TRBJ2-7	ASSVLQGPNEQY
TRBD1	TRBV5-1	many	TRBJ1-2	ASSLDRGQGPFYGYT
TRBD2	TRBV29-1	many	TRBJ2-3	SVEGLARSTDTQY
TRBD1	TRBV4-3	.	TRBJ2-7	ASSRGTGGLSYEQY
.	TRBV29-1	many	TRBJ2-3	SVGRGPTDTQY
.	TRBV5-1	many	TRBJ1-5	ASSFGPTGGQPQH
TRBD1	TRBV28	.	TRBJ2-7	ASSPGQGGYEQC
TRBD1	TRBV20-1	many	TRBJ2-7	SAPQRGQFYEQY
.	TRBV19	.	TRBJ2-7	ASGDTDYEQY
.	TRBV4-1	many	TRBJ1-2	ASSQDQYNYGYT
.	TRBV6-2/TRBV6-3	many	TRBJ1-1	ASSQLGNENTEAF
.	TRBV18	.	TRBJ1-1	ASSPVAGRLNTEAF
TRBD2	TRBV6-1	many	TRBJ2-3	ASSSLRFSGVTDTQY
TRBD1	TRBV20-1	many	TRBJ1-5	SARDRRRGHQPQH
TRBD1	TRBV12-3/TRBV12-4	many	TRBJ2-1	ASSRTGVNEQF
.	TRBV29-1	many	TRBJ2-5	SVAPETQY
.	TRBV7-2	many	TRBJ1-1	ASSPSGRNTEAF
.	TRBV4-1	many	TRBJ2-1	ASSQRGSGYNEQF
TRBD1	TRBV12-3/TRBV12-4	many	TRBJ2-5	ASSLLRQGKETQY
.	TRBV25-1	many	TRBJ2-7	ASSLAGGIYEQY
.	TRBV20-1	.	TRBJ2-7	SATRDRSYEQY
TRBD2	TRBV20-1	many	TRBJ2-7	SAELAGENYEQY
.	TRBV5-6	many	TRBJ1-5	ASSLGQRGQPQH
.	TRBV4-1	many	TRBJ2-3	ASSQPPEFEVDTQY
.	TRBV11-1	many	TRBJ2-2	ASSEGIGELF
.	TRBV7-9	many	TRBJ2-7	ASSPPRGGLYEQY
TRBD1	TRBV4-3	many	TRBJ2-3	ASSQDGTGSSTDTQY
TRBD2	TRBV18	many	TRBJ2-1	ASSQGLAGYNEQF
.	TRBV6-2/TRBV6-3	few	TRBJ2-2	ASSYSRLHNPGELF
.	TRBV20-1	many	TRBJ1-5	SASLQDRQPQH
TRBD1	TRBV12-3/TRBV12-4	many	TRBJ2-1	ASSLEWTGGNEQF